Each of the 3 T cell receptor beta chains below was sequenced from the same sample in a study of blood T cell repertoires in COVID-19. The assay was immunoSEQ multiplex PCR, and TCRdb's table has in-frame clones only and misses some. Counted here are roughly 110,000 clones, about 90% occurring once; the ten biggest clones make up roughly 1.3%. Sequencing input: peripheral blood. The receptors were gathered from a woman between 25 and 40 years old with acute or convalescent COVID-19.

V gene TRBV7-9 combines with J gene TRBJ1-1; a possible D gene is TRBD1 (5 bases). Per the germline V gene, CDR1 is SEHNR and CDR2 is FQNEAQ (reference sequence). The CDR3 runs 14 residues. V was clipped by 5 bases and J by 5 bases, with 15 bases between them. Here the CDR3 reads CASSPLRQGTEAFF. As DNA, the CDR3 is TGTGCCAGCAGCCCGCTGCGCCAGGGTACTGAAGCTTTCTTT.

This rearrangement joins TRBV15 to TRBJ1-5; no reliable D call. V was shortened by 5 bases and J by 4 bases, with 12 bases between the two germline ends. The CDR3 is 14 residues long. Per germline, CDR1 LNHNV and CDR2 YYDKDF (reference sequence). CDR3 loop: CATSFFGGNQPQHF. The CDR3 bases are TGTGCCACCAGCTTTTTTGGAGGGAATCAGCCCCAGCATTTT.

The J gene is TRBJ1-1, the V gene TRBV19, with D unresolved. The CDR3 consists of 14 residues. The germline CDR1 and CDR2 sequences are LNHDA and SQIVND (reference sequence). Trimming took 4 bases from V and 3 from J, leaving 12 bases between them. CDR3 nucleotide sequence: TGTGCCAGTAGTACAATAACACAGTACACTGAAGCTTTCTTT. This codes for CASSTITQYTEAFF.